These T cell receptor beta chains were read from a single sample in a study of T cells in Graves' hyperthyroidism and ophthalmopathy. MiXCR, applied by TCRdb to the multiplex PCR reads, yields one record per CDR3 protein. The sample includes about 580,000 distinct CDR3 sequences, 46% of them seen just once. Sequenced: peripheral blood or thyroid tissue (not recorded which). Receptors originate from a young woman with Graves' hyperthyroidism. Both conserved end residues are part of each CDR3. A D gene is named only where the DNA matches it firmly. Only part of the rows carry a size: once, few, many, or a class if the clone is expanded.

D,size,J,V,CDR3
NA,NA,TRBJ1-6,TRBV25-1,CASIPKGDSPLHF
TRBD2,few,TRBJ2-7,TRBV7-3,CASSLTLAGFEQYF
TRBD2,NA,TRBJ2-3,TRBV20-1,CSALTSESTDTQYF
NA,NA,TRBJ1-3,TRBV2,CASSEWPLNTIYF
TRBD1,many,TRBJ1-1,TRBV10-3,CAISEGTGATEAFF
NA,many,TRBJ1-1,TRBV11-2,CASSLEGRAENTEAFF
NA,NA,TRBJ2-3,TRBV20-1,CSASEGRSTDTQYF
NA,NA,TRBJ1-2,TRBV2,CASSAPIGRESPYGYTF
NA,many,TRBJ1-3,TRBV7-9,CASSSKEISGNTIYF
NA,many,TRBJ2-6,TRBV7-9,CASSGSDSGANVLTF
TRBD2,few,TRBJ2-3,TRBV10-2,CASSWSSGRDTQYF
NA,many,TRBJ1-3,TRBV5-1,CASSSDNTGNTIYF
NA,many,TRBJ2-7,TRBV20-1,CSARDHSQELGTYEQYF
TRBD1,NA,TRBJ1-6,TRBV20-1,CSAEGANSLNSPLHF
NA,many,TRBJ2-5,TRBV24-1,CATSDWPTSGNQETQYF
TRBD2,many,TRBJ2-7,TRBV19,CASSLSGSLTYEQYF
NA,NA,TRBJ2-6,TRBV10-3,CAITEGPRDHGANVLTF
TRBD2,many,TRBJ2-2,TRBV11-2,CASSLVPSGRELNSGELFF
NA,NA,TRBJ1-2,TRBV27,CASSSGLKNYGYTF
NA,NA,TRBJ2-3,TRBV20-1,CSGREGRLKDTQYF
NA,NA,TRBJ2-2,TRBV10-3,CAISDVGEVNGGELFF
TRBD2,NA,TRBJ2-2,TRBV19,CASSPGTSETGELFF
NA,NA,TRBJ2-2,TRBV20-1,CSARHSGELWTGELFF
TRBD1,NA,TRBJ1-1,TRBV2,CASRATGGNEAFF
TRBD1,NA,TRBJ1-4,TRBV20-1,CSAPDRANEKLFF
TRBD1,NA,TRBJ1-2,TRBV2,CASTSGGDSIHYGYTF
NA,many,TRBJ1-6,TRBV20-1,CSARDVGTNGALLNSPLHF
NA,NA,TRBJ2-5,TRBV11-2,CASSFRLGETQYF
TRBD2,NA,TRBJ2-1,TRBV24-1,CATSDFPAGNEQFF
NA,NA,TRBJ2-2,TRBV24-1,CATSASSPDTGELFF
TRBD2,few,TRBJ2-3,TRBV12-3/TRBV12-4,CASSSLSGRYTDTQYF
TRBD1,NA,TRBJ1-1,TRBV20-1,CSASRTGVNTEAFF
NA,NA,TRBJ2-2,TRBV5-1,CAGSSRLGPGELFF
TRBD1,NA,TRBJ1-5,TRBV29-1,CSIQGTDRNQPQHF
NA,many,TRBJ2-2,TRBV5-8,CASSLVQGPSVFTGELFF
TRBD2,many,TRBJ2-3,TRBV6-4,CASSLSSGGADTQYF
TRBD1,NA,TRBJ1-1,TRBV25-1,CASSEATGRLGTEAFF
TRBD1,NA,TRBJ2-7,TRBV7-6,CARDRSAYEQYF
TRBD1,few,TRBJ1-1,TRBV3-1,CASSQILTGGTEAFF
NA,many,TRBJ1-4,TRBV7-8,CASSLNTATNEKLFF
NA,NA,TRBJ2-3,TRBV7-9,CASSRLAPWDTQYF
TRBD2,NA,TRBJ2-7,TRBV19,CASSVFPRGLAEPYEQYF
TRBD2,many,TRBJ2-1,TRBV29-1,CSERGLAGGNEQFF
TRBD1,NA,TRBJ2-2,TRBV7-9,CASSQPDRGELFF
TRBD2,NA,TRBJ2-1,TRBV20-1,CSVRGAAGIYNEQFF
NA,many,TRBJ2-7,TRBV2,CAQQRGSSYEQYF
NA,NA,TRBJ1-1,TRBV20-1,CSARSASGNTEAFF
NA,NA,TRBJ1-4,TRBV14,CASSQGTTDYATNEKLFF
NA,few,TRBJ2-1,TRBV15,CATSSRLGYNEQFF
NA,many,TRBJ1-2,TRBV4-3,CASSQEVAGYRGYTF
TRBD1,few,TRBJ2-5,TRBV7-9,CTSSPHRGFGETQYF
NA,many,TRBJ1-1,TRBV6-2/TRBV6-3,CASSRATEAFF
NA,many,TRBJ1-5,TRBV4-1,CASSQVPTDQPQHF
TRBD1,many,TRBJ1-3,TRBV9,CASSTGTEYSGNTIYF
NA,many,TRBJ1-4,TRBV7-9,CASSYPDKGKLFF
TRBD1,once,TRBJ2-6,TRBV11-3,CASSLVVDRSGANVLTF
NA,once,TRBJ1-2,TRBV2,CASSRTMGDGYTF
NA,many,TRBJ1-5,TRBV12-3/TRBV12-4,CASSPSTPFSNQPQHF
NA,many,TRBJ2-6,TRBV24-1,CATSDERTAPRANVLTF
NA,many,TRBJ1-5,TRBV11-2,CASSLVSGSGQPQHF